The source of this T cell receptor (beta chain) is a study of shared clonotypes between healthy human individuals. An even split of each subset's genomic DNA across several immunoSEQ plates was performed. The table came from immunoSEQ multiplex PCR; TCRdb's copy has only in-frame clones and leaves some out. Seen here are roughly 1,100,000 clones, under 80% observed once, and the top ten hold around 1.5%. There are 14 residues in the CDR3. V trimming: 8 bases; J trimming: 6 bases; junction bases outside the gene matches: 7. Per germline, CDR1 SEHNR and CDR2 FQNEAQ (reference sequence). The sequenced sample consisted of memory CD4+ T cells sorted from blood. Subset indicated: CD45RA-negative fraction. The gene calls are TRBV7-9 and TRBJ2-2; 9 bases agree with TRBD1. The receptor was isolated from a man in his late teens or twenties in good health. The CDR3 DNA reads as TGTGCCAGCGCCCCTACAGGGGGCCCCGGGGAGCTGTTTTTT. It is translated as CASAPTGGPGELFF. Using reference TRBV7-9 and TRBJ2-2 for the parts outside the CDR3, the full variable domain is DTGVSQNPRHKITKRGQNVTFRCDPISEHNRLYWYRQTLGQGPEFLTYFQNEAQLEKSRLLSDRFSAERPKGSFSTLEIQRTEQGDSAMYLCASAPTGGPGELFFGEGSRLTVL.